In its sample, the clone carrying this TCR beta chain was seen many times. Its antigen is currently unknown. The V end was cut by 1 base, the J end by 0 bases, with 8 bases between. From germline, CDR1 is SGHDT and CDR2 YYEEEE. CDR3 size: 15 residues. The entry originates in a study of response to subunit inactivated influenza vaccine. Findings and limits, study-wide: The authors put forward the suggestion that each seasonal influenza vaccination may bring in only a limited number of new T cells.

From the RT-PCR reads, TCRdb called clonotypes with MiXCR, one entry per CDR3 protein. The table has about 610,000 distinct CDR3 sequences, around 13% seen once. V and J are TRBV5-6 and TRBJ1-3; no firm D call. The sequences come from PBMCs from blood, collected 11 to 12 days after vaccination. This receptor was obtained from a middle-aged man who received an inactivated influenza vaccine. CDR3 in DNA: TGTGCCAGCAGCTTGACCGGGTTCTCTGGAAACACCATATATTTT. Its translation: CASSLTGFSGNTIYF.